A selection of T cell receptor beta chains follows, all from one sample in a study of shared clonotypes between healthy human individuals. TCRdb keeps only in-frame clones here, not all; method: immunoSEQ multiplex PCR. The sample records a few million clones, less than 95% being singletons. Sequencing was done on a sample of naive CD4+ T cells from PBMCs. These receptors were obtained from a young man in good health. Some clones in this sample may be carry-over from other donors' samples. The CDR3 runs from the conserved cysteine through the conserved F or W. D genes are given only for firm matches. Clone size is given for some rows only: seen once, a few or many times, or a class if the clone is expanded.

j_gene	v_gene	d_gene	abundance	CDR3nt	CDR3aa
TRBJ1-2	TRBV6-1	-	-	TGTGCCAGCAGTGAAGCAGGGGGCTACACCTTC	CASSEAGGYTF
TRBJ2-7	TRBV29-1	-	-	TGCAGCGTTCGGCCCCTAATTGGGACCTATTACGAGCAGTACTTC	CSVRPLIGTYYEQYF
TRBJ2-7	TRBV5-1	TRBD1	-	TGCGCCAGCAGCTTGGAACAGGGGGCCCACGAGCAGTACTTC	CASSLEQGAHEQYF
TRBJ2-3	TRBV11-3	TRBD2	-	TGTGCCAGCAGCTCGGCGTACGGGAGGGACACAGATACGCAGTATTTT	CASSSAYGRDTDTQYF
TRBJ2-7	TRBV2	TRBD2	-	TGTGCCAGCAGGGGGACTAGCGGGAGCTACGAGCAGTACTTC	CASRGTSGSYEQYF
TRBJ1-1	TRBV28	-	few	TGTGCCAGCAGTTTGGTACAGTCGGGCACTGAAGCTTTCTTT	CASSLVQSGTEAFF
TRBJ2-5	TRBV6-5	-	-	TGTGCCAGCGGAACCTCGACAGGGCGGGGAGAGACCCAGTACTTC	CASGTSTGRGETQYF
TRBJ2-3	TRBV7-8	-	-	TGTGCCAGCAGGACGGGAAGCACAGATACGCAGTATTTT	CASRTGSTDTQYF
TRBJ2-1	TRBV5-6	-	-	TGTGCCAGCCGCTCTTTAGAGAATACAGGTTCCAGGGAGTTCTTC	CASRSLENTGSREFF
TRBJ2-6	TRBV18	TRBD1	-	TGTGCCAGCTCACAACCGGGACAGTCCGCCTCTGGGGCCAACGTCCTGACTTTC	CASSQPGQSASGANVLTF
TRBJ1-1	TRBV21-1	-	-	TGTGCCAGCAGCACCCAACAGGGGAGGAGGACTGAAGCTTTCTTT	CASSTQQGRRTEAFF
TRBJ2-1	TRBV6-5	-	-	TGTGCCAGCAGTTACTCGAGCGGAGCCTCCCAGTTCTTC	CASSYSSGASQFF
TRBJ2-2	TRBV5-1	-	-	TGCGCCAGCAGCTTGTTAACGGGGCCCAACACCGGGGAGCTGTTTTTT	CASSLLTGPNTGELFF
TRBJ2-6	TRBV9	-	-	TGTGCCAGCAGCGTAGTGCAGGGGAAGGCGATGGGGGCCAACGTCCTGACTTTC	CASSVVQGKAMGANVLTF
TRBJ2-2	TRBV5-1	TRBD2	-	TGCGCCAGCAGCTTGGCCGGACTAGCGGGAGAGAACACCGGGGAGCTGTTTTTT	CASSLAGLAGENTGELFF
TRBJ2-7	TRBV11-3	-	few	TGTGCCACCTCCAAGGGCCCGGGCTCCTACGAGCAGTACTTC	CATSKGPGSYEQYF
TRBJ1-5	TRBV7-2	-	-	TGTGCCAGCAGCTTGGGGGGCTATAGCAATCAGCCCCAGCATTTT	CASSLGGYSNQPQHF
TRBJ2-1	TRBV7-2	TRBD2	-	TGTGCCAGCAGCTTAGCGGCGGGAGGGCTTTACAATGAGCAGTTCTTC	CASSLAAGGLYNEQFF
TRBJ2-2	TRBV9	-	-	TGTGCCAGCACCCACACGCCGGGCGGGGAGCTGTTTTTT	CASTHTPGGELFF
TRBJ2-5	TRBV5-1	-	-	TGCGCCAGCATGTACTCCCGGGAGACCCAGTACTTC	CASMYSRETQYF
TRBJ1-1	TRBV7-3	-	-	TGTGCCAGCAGCCTCCGGTACGACACTGAAGCTTTCTTT	CASSLRYDTEAFF
TRBJ2-1	TRBV5-5	-	-	TGTGCCAGTGGGGTGCAGGGTTACAATGAGCAGTTCTTC	CASGVQGYNEQFF
TRBJ1-4	TRBV2	-	-	TGTGCCAGCAGGGACACCTCACAAGTCGAAAAACTGTTTTTT	CASRDTSQVEKLFF
TRBJ1-3	TRBV28	TRBD1	-	TGTGCCAGCAGTGTATCACCGGGACAGGGCTTAACTGGAAACACCATATATTTT	CASSVSPGQGLTGNTIYF
TRBJ1-4	TRBV5-1	-	-	TGCGCCAGCAGCCCCAGGGGACACTCGACAACTAATGAAAAACTGTTTTTT	CASSPRGHSTTNEKLFF
TRBJ1-2	TRBV7-9	-	-	TGTGCCAGCAGCTTGGGGGAGAACTATGGCTACACCTTC	CASSLGENYGYTF
TRBJ1-2	TRBV15	TRBD1	-	TGTGCCACCAGCGCCGAAGACAGGGGGCTGTATGGCTACACCTTC	CATSAEDRGLYGYTF
TRBJ2-7	TRBV4-3	TRBD1	-	TGCGCCAGCAGCCAAGGGGTACAGGGGGACTACGAGCAGTACTTC	CASSQGVQGDYEQYF
TRBJ2-1	TRBV15	-	-	TGTGCCACCAGCAGAGGACCCTACAATGAGCAGTTCTTC	CATSRGPYNEQFF
TRBJ1-6	TRBV20-1	-	-	TGCAGTGCTAGAGATCTCTCACCCCTCCACTTT	CSARDLSPLHF
TRBJ2-5	TRBV15	-	-	TGTGCCACCAGCAGAGAGCGCTTCCAGTACCAAGAGACCCAGTACTTC	CATSRERFQYQETQYF
TRBJ1-1	TRBV19	-	-	TGTGCCAGTTCGGTGAACACTGAAGCTTTCTTT	CASSVNTEAFF
TRBJ2-1	TRBV7-3	TRBD1	-	TGTGCCAGCACCTTGGACAGGGATAACAATGAGCAGTTCTTC	CASTLDRDNNEQFF
TRBJ1-3	TRBV7-8	-	-	TGTGCCAGCAGCTTATCTCCGGGGAGGGGTGCTGGAAACACCATATATTTT	CASSLSPGRGAGNTIYF
TRBJ1-3	TRBV6-5	-	-	TGTGCCAGCAAAGACAGTCTCTCTGGAAACACCATATATTTT	CASKDSLSGNTIYF
TRBJ1-1	TRBV2	-	few	TGTGCCAGCAGTGTGACCGGGAACACTGAAGCTTTCTTT	CASSVTGNTEAFF
TRBJ2-7	TRBV5-1	-	-	TGCGCCAGCCAAATATGGTCTGGTGGGGTCTCCTACGAGCAGTACTTC	CASQIWSGGVSYEQYF
TRBJ2-2	TRBV5-4	TRBD2	-	TGTGCCAGCAGGACTAGCGGGAGAACCGGGGAGCTGTTTTTT	CASRTSGRTGELFF
TRBJ1-2	TRBV4-3	-	-	TGCGCCAGCAGCCAAGAGGGGCAGGTCTATGGCTACACCTTC	CASSQEGQVYGYTF
TRBJ2-7	TRBV6-6	TRBD2	-	TGTGCCAGCAGTTTAAGCGGGGGAGCCTACGAGCAGTACTTC	CASSLSGGAYEQYF
TRBJ2-7	TRBV28	-	-	TGTGCCAGCAGTTTGGGCCGGTACGAGCAGTACTTC	CASSLGRYEQYF
TRBJ2-1	TRBV7-2	TRBD2	-	TGTGCCAGCAGCCCCAACCCGGGCTCGCGGGAGGGCCGAGATGAGCAGTTCTTC	CASSPNPGSREGRDEQFF
TRBJ1-1	TRBV2	-	few	TGTGCCAGCAGTGATTCTGGCCTCCGGGCTTTCTTT	CASSDSGLRAFF
TRBJ2-2	TRBV27	-	-	TGTGCCAGCAGCGATGCCGGGCCCAACAGGGAGGTCGGGGAGCTGTTTTTT	CASSDAGPNREVGELFF